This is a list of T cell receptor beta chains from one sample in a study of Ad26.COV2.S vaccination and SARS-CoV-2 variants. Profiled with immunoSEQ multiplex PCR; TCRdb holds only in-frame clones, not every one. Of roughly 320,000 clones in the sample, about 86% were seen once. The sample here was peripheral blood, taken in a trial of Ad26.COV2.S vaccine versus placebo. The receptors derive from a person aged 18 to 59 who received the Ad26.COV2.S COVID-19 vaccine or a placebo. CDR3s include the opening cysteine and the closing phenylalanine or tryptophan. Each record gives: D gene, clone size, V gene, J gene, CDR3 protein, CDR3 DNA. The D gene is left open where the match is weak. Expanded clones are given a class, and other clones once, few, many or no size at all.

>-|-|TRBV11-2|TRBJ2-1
CASRANAEQFF
TGTGCCAGCCGCGCCAATGCAGAGCAGTTCTTC
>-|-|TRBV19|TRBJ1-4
CASSRSPATNEKLFF
TGTGCCAGTAGTCGGAGCCCCGCAACTAATGAAAAACTGTTTTTT
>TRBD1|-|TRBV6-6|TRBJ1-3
CASSPDRGLIIYSGNTIYF
TGTGCCAGCAGTCCGGACAGGGGGCTTATAATATACTCTGGAAACACCATATATTTT
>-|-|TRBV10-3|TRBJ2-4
CAISDGGTLKNIQYF
TGTGCCATCAGTGACGGTGGGACACTTAAAAACATTCAGTACTTC
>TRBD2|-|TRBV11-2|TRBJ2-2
CASSSQRGRKDGELFF
TGTGCCAGCAGCTCCCAGCGGGGCAGAAAGGACGGGGAGCTGTTTTTT
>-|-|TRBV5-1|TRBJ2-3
CASSFPEGTDTQYF
TGCGCCAGCAGCTTCCCGGAGGGGACGGATACGCAGTATTTT
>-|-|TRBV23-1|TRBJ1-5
CASIHREGNQPQHF
TGCGCCAGCATTCACAGGGAGGGCAATCAGCCCCAGCATTTT
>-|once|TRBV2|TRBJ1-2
CASSDDRLYGYTF
TGTGCCAGCAGTGACGATCGGCTCTATGGCTACACCTTC
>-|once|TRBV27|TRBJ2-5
CASSLSWQDQETQYF
TGTGCCAGCAGTTTATCATGGCAGGACCAAGAGACCCAGTACTTC
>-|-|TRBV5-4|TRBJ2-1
CASSPDSSYNEQFF
TGTGCCAGCAGCCCCGACAGCTCCTACAATGAGCAGTTCTTC
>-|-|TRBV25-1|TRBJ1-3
CASSGNLGNTIYF
TGTGCCAGCAGTGGGAATCTCGGAAACACCATATATTTT
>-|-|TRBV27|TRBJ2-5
CASRRDTVAETQYF
TGTGCCAGCAGACGGGACACGGTTGCGGAGACCCAGTACTTC
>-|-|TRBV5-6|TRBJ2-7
CASSLGQLYEQYF
TGTGCCAGCAGCTTGGGACAGCTCTACGAGCAGTACTTC
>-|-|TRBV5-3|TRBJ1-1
CARSTNGKGGTMNTEAFF
TGTGCCAGAAGCACTAATGGTAAGGGAGGCACGATGAACACTGAAGCTTTCTTT
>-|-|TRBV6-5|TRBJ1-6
CASSYSSGRPLHF
TGTGCCAGCAGTTACTCTTCGGGACGGCCCCTCCACTTT
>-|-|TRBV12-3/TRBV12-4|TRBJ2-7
CASSLTGEQYF
TGTGCCAGCAGCTTAACAGGCGAGCAGTACTTC
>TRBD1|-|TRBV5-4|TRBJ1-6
CASSPPDRGESALHF
TGTGCCAGCAGCCCCCCGGACAGGGGGGAGTCAGCCCTCCACTTT
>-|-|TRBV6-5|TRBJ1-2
CASSTSGGVGYTF
TGTGCCAGCAGTACCTCCGGGGGCGTGGGCTACACCTTC
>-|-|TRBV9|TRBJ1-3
CASSVSQWGNTIYF
TGTGCCAGCAGCGTCTCCCAATGGGGAAACACCATATATTTT
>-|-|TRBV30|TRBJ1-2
CAWSPGKGPGYTF
TGTGCCTGGAGTCCAGGGAAAGGACCTGGCTACACCTTC
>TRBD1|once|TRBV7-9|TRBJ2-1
CASSLGRGRVYEQFF
TGTGCCAGCAGCTTAGGCAGGGGGCGCGTGTATGAGCAGTTCTTC
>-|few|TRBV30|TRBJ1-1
CAWSVQVAGITEAFF
TGTGCCTGGAGTGTACAAGTCGCAGGAATAACTGAAGCTTTCTTT
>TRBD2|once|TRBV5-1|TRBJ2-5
CASSWGTSGVETQYF
TGCGCCAGCAGCTGGGGGACTAGCGGGGTTGAAACCCAGTACTTC
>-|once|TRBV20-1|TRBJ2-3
CSARGGDTQYF
TGCAGTGCTAGAGGGGGAGATACGCAGTATTTT
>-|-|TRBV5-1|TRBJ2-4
CASSPPGALAKNIQYF
TGCGCCAGCAGCCCCCCTGGGGCGCTAGCCAAAAACATTCAGTACTTC
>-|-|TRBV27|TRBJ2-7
CASSFSPTYEQYF
TGTGCCAGCAGTTTCTCTCCAACCTACGAGCAGTACTTC
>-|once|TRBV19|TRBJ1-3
CATHPGQGVSGNTIYF
TGTGCCACACACCCGGGGCAGGGCGTCTCTGGAAACACCATATATTTT
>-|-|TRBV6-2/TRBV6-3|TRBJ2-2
CASRPLQGRKGTGELFF
TGTGCCAGCAGACCTTTACAGGGAAGAAAGGGGACCGGGGAGCTGTTTTTT
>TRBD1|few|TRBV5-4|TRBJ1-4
CASSLEGDSYEKLFF
TGTGCCAGCAGCTTGGAAGGGGACAGCTACGAAAAACTGTTTTTT
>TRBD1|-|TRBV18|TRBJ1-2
CASSPGSGGAEGYTF
TGTGCCAGCTCACCAGGATCAGGGGGCGCTGAAGGCTACACCTTC
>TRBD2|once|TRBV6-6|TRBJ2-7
CASSYSRRDYSYEQYF
TGTGCCAGCAGTTACTCGAGGCGGGACTATTCCTACGAGCAGTACTTC
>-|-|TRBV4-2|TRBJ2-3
CASSQGGSQWADTQYF
TGTGCCAGCAGCCAAGGGGGGTCCCAGTGGGCAGATACGCAGTATTTT
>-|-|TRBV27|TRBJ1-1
CASRKDRSYTEAFF
TGTGCCAGCAGAAAAGACAGGTCCTACACTGAAGCTTTCTTT
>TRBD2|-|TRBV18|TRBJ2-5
CASSPPGRGETQYF
TGTGCCAGCTCACCCCCAGGGAGGGGAGAGACCCAGTACTTC
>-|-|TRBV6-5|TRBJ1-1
CASTQATEAFF
TGTGCCAGCACCCAGGCCACTGAAGCTTTCTTT
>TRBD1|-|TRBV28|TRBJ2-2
CASSLSGTGNTGELFF
TGTGCCAGCAGTTTATCCGGGACAGGGAACACCGGGGAGCTGTTTTTT
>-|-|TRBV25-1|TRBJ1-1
CASTQHGVKAFF
TGTGCCAGCACCCAACACGGGGTGAAAGCTTTCTTT
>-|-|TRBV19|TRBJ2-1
CASSLTARTTNEQFF
TGTGCCAGTAGTCTAACCGCTAGGACAACAAATGAGCAGTTCTTC
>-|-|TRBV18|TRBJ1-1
CASSPGLYPEAFF
TGTGCCAGCTCGCCGGGCCTCTACCCTGAAGCTTTCTTT
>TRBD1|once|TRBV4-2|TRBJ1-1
CASSQGTGMNTEAFF
TGTGCCAGCAGCCAAGGGACAGGTATGAACACTGAAGCTTTCTTT
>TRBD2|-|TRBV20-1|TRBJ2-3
CSASELAELDTQYF
TGCAGTGCTAGTGAGCTAGCGGAACTGGATACGCAGTATTTT
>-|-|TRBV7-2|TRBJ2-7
CASSLGLGYYEQYF
TGTGCCAGCAGCTTAGGGCTTGGGTACTACGAGCAGTACTTC
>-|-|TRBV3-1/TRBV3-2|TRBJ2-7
CASSQGGTWGEQYF
TGTGCCAGCAGCCAAGGTGGGACTTGGGGCGAGCAGTACTTC
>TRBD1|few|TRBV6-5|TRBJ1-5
CASSLDRNINQPQHF
TGTGCCAGCAGTTTGGACAGGAATATTAATCAGCCCCAGCATTTT